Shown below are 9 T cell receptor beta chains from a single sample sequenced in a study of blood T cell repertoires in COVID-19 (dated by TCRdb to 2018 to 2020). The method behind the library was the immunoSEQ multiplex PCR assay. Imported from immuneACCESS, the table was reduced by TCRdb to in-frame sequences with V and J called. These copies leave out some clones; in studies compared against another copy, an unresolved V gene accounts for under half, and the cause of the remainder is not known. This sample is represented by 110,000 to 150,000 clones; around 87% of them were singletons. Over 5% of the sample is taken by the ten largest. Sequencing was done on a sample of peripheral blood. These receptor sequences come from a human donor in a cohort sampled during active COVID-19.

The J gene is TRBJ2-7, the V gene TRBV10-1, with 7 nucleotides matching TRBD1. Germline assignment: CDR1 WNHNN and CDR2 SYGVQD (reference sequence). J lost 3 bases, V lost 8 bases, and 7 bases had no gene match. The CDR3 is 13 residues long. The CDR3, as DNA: TGCGCCAGCTCCGGGACAGCTTACTACGAGCAGTACTTC. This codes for CASSGTAYYEQYF.

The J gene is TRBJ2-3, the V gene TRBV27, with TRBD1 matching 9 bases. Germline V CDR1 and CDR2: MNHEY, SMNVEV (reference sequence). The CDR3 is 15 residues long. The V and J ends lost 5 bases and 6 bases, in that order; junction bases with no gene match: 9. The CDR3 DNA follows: TGTGCCAGCAGTCCGTTGGACAGGGGACAGGATACGCAGTATTTT. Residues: CASSPLDRGQDTQYF.

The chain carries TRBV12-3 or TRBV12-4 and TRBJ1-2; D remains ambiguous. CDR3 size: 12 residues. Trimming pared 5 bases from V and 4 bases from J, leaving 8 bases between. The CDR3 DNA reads TGTGCCAGCAGTGGATCAGGCTATGGCTACACCTTC. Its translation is CASSGSGYGYTF.

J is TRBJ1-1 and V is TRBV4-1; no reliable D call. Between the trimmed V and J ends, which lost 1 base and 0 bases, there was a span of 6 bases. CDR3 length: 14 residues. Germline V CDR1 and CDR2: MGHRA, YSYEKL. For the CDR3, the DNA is TGCGCCAGCAGCCAAGTTCTCCTGAACACTGAAGCTTTCTTT. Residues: CASSQVLLNTEAFF.

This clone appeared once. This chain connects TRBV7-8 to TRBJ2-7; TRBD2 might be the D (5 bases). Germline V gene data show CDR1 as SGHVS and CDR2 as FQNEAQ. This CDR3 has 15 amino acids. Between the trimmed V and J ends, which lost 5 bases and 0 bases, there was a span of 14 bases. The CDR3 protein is CASSLGVPLSYEQYF. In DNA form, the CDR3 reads TGTGCCAGCAGCCTCGGGGTACCCCTCTCCTACGAGCAGTACTTC. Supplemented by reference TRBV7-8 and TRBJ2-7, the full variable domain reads GAGVSQSPRYKVAKRGQDVALRCDPISGHVSLFWYQQALGQGPEFLTYFQNEAQLDKSGLPSDRFFAERPEGSVSTLKIQRTQQEDSAVYLCASSLGVPLSYEQYFGPGTRLTVT.

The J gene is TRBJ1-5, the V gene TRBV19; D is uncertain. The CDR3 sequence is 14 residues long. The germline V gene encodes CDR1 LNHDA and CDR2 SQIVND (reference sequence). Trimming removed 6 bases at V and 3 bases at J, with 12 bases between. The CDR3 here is CASSSIAVNQPQHF. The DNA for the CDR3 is TGTGCCAGTAGCTCTATTGCCGTCAATCAGCCCCAGCATTTT.

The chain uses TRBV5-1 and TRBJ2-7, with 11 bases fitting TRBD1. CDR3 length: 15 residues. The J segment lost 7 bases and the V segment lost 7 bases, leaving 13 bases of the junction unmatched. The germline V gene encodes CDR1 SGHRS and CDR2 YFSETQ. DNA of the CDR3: TGCGCCAGCCCCTTTGCCGGACAGGGGGCGCTGGAGCAGTACTTC. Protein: CASPFAGQGALEQYF.

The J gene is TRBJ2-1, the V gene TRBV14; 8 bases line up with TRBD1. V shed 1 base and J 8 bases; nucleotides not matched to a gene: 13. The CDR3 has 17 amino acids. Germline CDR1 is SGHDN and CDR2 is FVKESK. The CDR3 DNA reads TGTGCCAGCAGCCAAGGGCTGAGGACAGGGAATATTTATGAGCAGTTCTTC. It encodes CASSQGLRTGNIYEQFF.

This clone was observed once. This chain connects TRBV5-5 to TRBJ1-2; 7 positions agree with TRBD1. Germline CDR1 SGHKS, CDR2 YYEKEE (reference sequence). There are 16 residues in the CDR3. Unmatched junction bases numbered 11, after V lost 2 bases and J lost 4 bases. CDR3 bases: TGTGCCAGCAGCTTATCAACAGGGGTAACCACCTATGGCTACACCTTC. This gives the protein CASSLSTGVTTYGYTF.